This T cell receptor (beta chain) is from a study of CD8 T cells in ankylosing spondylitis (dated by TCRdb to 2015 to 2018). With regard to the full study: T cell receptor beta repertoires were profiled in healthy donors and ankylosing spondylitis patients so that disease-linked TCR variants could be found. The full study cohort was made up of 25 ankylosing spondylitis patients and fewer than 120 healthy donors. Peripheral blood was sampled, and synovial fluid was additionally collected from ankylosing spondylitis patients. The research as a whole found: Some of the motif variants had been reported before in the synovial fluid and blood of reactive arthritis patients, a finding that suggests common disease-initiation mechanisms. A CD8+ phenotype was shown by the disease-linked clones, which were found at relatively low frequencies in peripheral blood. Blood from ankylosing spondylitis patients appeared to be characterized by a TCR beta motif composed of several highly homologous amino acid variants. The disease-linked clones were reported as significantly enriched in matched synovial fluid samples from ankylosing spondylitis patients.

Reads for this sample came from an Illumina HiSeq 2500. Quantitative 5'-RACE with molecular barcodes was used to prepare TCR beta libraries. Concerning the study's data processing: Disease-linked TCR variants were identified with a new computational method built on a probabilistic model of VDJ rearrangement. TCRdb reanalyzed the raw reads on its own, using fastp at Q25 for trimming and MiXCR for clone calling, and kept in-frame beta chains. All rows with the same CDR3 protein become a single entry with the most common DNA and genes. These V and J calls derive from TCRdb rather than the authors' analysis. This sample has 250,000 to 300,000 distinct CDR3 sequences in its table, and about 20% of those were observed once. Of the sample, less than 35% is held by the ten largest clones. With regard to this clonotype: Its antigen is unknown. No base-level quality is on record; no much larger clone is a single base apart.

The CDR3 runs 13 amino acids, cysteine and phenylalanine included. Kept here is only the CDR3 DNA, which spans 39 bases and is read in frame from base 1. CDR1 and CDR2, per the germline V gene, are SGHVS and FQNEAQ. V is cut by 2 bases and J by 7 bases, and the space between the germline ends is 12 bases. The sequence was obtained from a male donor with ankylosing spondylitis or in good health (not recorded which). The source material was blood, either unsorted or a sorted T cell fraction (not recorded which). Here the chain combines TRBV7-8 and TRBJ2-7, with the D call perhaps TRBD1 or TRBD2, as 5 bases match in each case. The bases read TGTGCCAGCAGCTTACTCCAGGGAGTAGAGCAGTACTTC. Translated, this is CASSLLQGVEQYF.